Following are 12 T cell receptor beta chains from one sample sequenced in a study of blood T cell repertoires in COVID-19. Libraries were prepared by immunoSEQ multiplex PCR; TCRdb keeps only in-frame clonotypes and omits some of them. The sample lists around 120,000 clones; 90% were seen once. Sequencing input: peripheral blood. Source of these receptors: a woman between 55 and 75 years old with COVID-19, enrolled during active disease.

V gene TRBV5-1 combines with J gene TRBJ1-1; 11 nucleotides agree with TRBD1. CDR3 length: 14 residues. The germline gives CDR1 SGHRS, CDR2 YFSETQ. V shed 7 bases, J shed 4 bases, and the junction held 6 bases outside the gene matches. The CDR3 sequence: CASGAGTGGTEAFF. The CDR3 bases are TGCGCCAGCGGGGCCGGGACAGGGGGCACTGAAGCTTTCTTT.

This chain links TRBV19 with TRBJ1-1, with 7 bases fitting TRBD1. This CDR3 is built from 15 residues. V was clipped by 7 bases and J by 6 bases; unmatched bases: 14. The germline CDR1 and CDR2 sequences are LNHDA and SQIVND (reference sequence). Here the CDR3 reads CASTYAVRTGAEAFF. The CDR3 DNA sequence: TGTGCCAGTACTTACGCCGTGAGAACAGGGGCTGAAGCTTTCTTT.

The gene calls are TRBV12-5 and TRBJ1-1; D is unclear. This CDR3 comprises 14 residues. Trimming took off 6 bases at V and 4 bases at J, with 15 bases between the two ends. The germline CDR1 and CDR2 sequences are LGHNT and FRNRAP. Written as DNA, the CDR3 is TGTGCTAGTGGCCAGGTGGGGAGCAGCACTGAAGCTTTCTTT. The encoded protein is CASGQVGSSTEAFF.

The V gene is TRBV11-3, the J gene TRBJ2-4, with a tentative D call TRBD1 (6 bases). Germline values: CDR1 SGHNT, CDR2 YENEEA. Between the trimmed V and J ends, which lost 4 bases and 3 bases, there was a span of 13 bases. The CDR3 has 15 amino acids. The chain's CDR3 is CASSSGGQFKNIQYF. CDR3 in DNA: TGTGCCAGCAGCTCGGGCGGACAGTTCAAAAACATTCAGTACTTC.

V and J are TRBV6-6 and TRBJ1-4; possible D gene TRBD1, 6 bases. The CDR3 runs 14 residues. Germline V gene lookup returns CDR1 MNHNY and CDR2 SVGAGI (reference sequence). V lost 2 bases to trimming and J lost 6 bases, with 10 bases between them. CDR3 nucleotide sequence: TGTGCCAGCAGTTACAGGGGGTCTGATGAAAAACTGTTTTTT. Its translation is CASSYRGSDEKLFF.

V is TRBV6-5 and J is TRBJ2-1, with 9 bases identical to TRBD1. Germline V gives CDR1 MNHEY, CDR2 SVGAGI. V lost 5 bases and J lost 2; bases outside the gene matches: 1. The CDR3 contains 14 residues. Here the CDR3 reads CASSRDRAYNEQFF. In DNA, the CDR3 is TGTGCCAGCAGTCGGGACAGGGCCTACAATGAGCAGTTCTTC.

V is TRBV19 and J is TRBJ1-4; D may be TRBD1 (5 bases). The CDR3 is made up of 14 amino acids. The germline V and J ends were trimmed by 11 bases and 7 bases, with 20 bases remaining between them. The germline gives CDR1 LNHDA, CDR2 SQIVND (reference sequence). The CDR3 region is CASIGGTPGEKLFF. CDR3 coding DNA: TGTGCCTCGATCGGCGGGACGCCAGGTGAAAAACTGTTTTTT.

The chain uses TRBV10-3 and TRBJ1-5; no clear D gene. V was trimmed by 7 bases and J by 0 bases, leaving 10 bases between them. This CDR3 is 14 amino acids long. The V gene's germline CDR1 is ENHRY and CDR2 SYGVKD. In DNA form, the CDR3 reads TGTGCCATCAAAGAGGTGGGTAGCAATCAGCCCCAGCATTTT. Translating gives CAIKEVGSNQPQHF.

The chain is built from TRBV18 and TRBJ1-3, with D possibly matching TRBD1 (5 bases). Germline loops: CDR1 KGHSH, CDR2 LQKENI. This CDR3 comprises 15 residues. The germline V and J ends were trimmed by 2 bases and 9 bases, with 17 bases remaining between them. CDR3 sequence (DNA): TGTGCCAGCTCACCATTAGGGGCACAAGATGCCACCATATATTTT. Its protein is CASSPLGAQDATIYF.

This CDR3 is CASSLFGNSEETQYF. The DNA of the CDR3 is TGTGCCAGCAGCTTGTTTGGGAATAGCGAAGAGACCCAGTACTTC. This chain uses TRBV7-3 with TRBJ2-5; weak D call: TRBD2 (5 bases). Germline-derived CDR1 and CDR2 are SGHTA and FQGTGA. V shed 3 bases and J shed 3 bases, with 14 bases lying between them. The CDR3 contains 15 residues.

The genes are TRBV7-8 and TRBJ2-2, with D possibly being TRBD2 (6 bases). Trimming shortened V by 0 bases and J by 1 base, and 15 bases separated the two germline ends. The CDR3 is 18 residues long. Germline CDR1 SGHVS, CDR2 FQNEAQ. CDR3 region: CASSLADPGAGNTGELFF. The CDR3 DNA reads as TGTGCCAGCAGCTTAGCTGACCCGGGAGCGGGGAACACCGGGGAGCTGTTTTTT.

This rearrangement joins TRBV19 to TRBJ1-1; TRBD1 matches at 9 bases. From germline, CDR1 is LNHDA and CDR2 SQIVND (reference sequence). Trimming at V came to 3 bases and at J to 4 bases, leaving 9 bases not matched to a gene. CDR3 length: 16 residues. The DNA of the CDR3 is TGTGCCAGTAGTATCCCGGGACAGGGAATATTCACTGAAGCTTTCTTT. This encodes CASSIPGQGIFTEAFF.